The present T cell receptor beta chain was sequenced within a study of blood T cell repertoires in COVID-19. Study overall: Sources were T cells, B-cell-depleted T cells, or PBMCs; the material itself was cDNA or gDNA.

Only in-frame clones appear in the TCRdb table, and some are missing; sequencing was by immunoSEQ multiplex PCR. The sample carries 100,000 to 150,000 clones, over 75% recorded once. The CDR3 is made up of 16 amino acids. Germline V gene sequence: CDR1 SGDLS, CDR2 YYNGEE. The V end lost 0 bases, the J end lost 0 bases, and 10 bases lay between the germline ends. The chain combines TRBV9 with TRBJ1-3, with D unresolved. The sequenced sample consisted of peripheral blood. The TCR was taken from a woman aged 70-85 years with acute or convalescent COVID-19. The CDR3 region has the DNA TGTGCCAGCAGCGTAGACAGCCGCCCCTCTGGAAACACCATATATTTT. This codes for CASSVDSRPSGNTIYF.